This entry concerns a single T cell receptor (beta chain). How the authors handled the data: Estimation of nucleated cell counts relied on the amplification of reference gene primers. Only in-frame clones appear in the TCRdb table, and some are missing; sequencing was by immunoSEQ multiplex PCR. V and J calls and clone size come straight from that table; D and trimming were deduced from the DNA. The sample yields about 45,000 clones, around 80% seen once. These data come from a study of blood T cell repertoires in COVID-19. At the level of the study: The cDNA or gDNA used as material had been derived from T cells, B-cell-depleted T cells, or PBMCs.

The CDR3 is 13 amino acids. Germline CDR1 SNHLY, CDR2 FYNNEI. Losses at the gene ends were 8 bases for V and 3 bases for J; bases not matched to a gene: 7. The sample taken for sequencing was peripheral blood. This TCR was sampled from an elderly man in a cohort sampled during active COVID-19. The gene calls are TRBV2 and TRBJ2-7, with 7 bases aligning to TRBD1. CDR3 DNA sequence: TGTGCCAGCTCCGGGACAGCCTTCTACGAGCAGTACTTC. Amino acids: CASSGTAFYEQYF. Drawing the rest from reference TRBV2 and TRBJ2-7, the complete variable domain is EPEVTQTPSHQVTQMGQEVILRCVPISNHLYFYWYRQILGQKVEFLVSFYNNEISEKSEIFDDQFSVERPDGSNFTLKIRSTKLEDSAMYFCASSGTAFYEQYFGPGTRLTVT.